The 29 T cell receptor beta chains below come from one sample, sequenced in a study of T cells in Graves' hyperthyroidism and ophthalmopathy. Authors of the study amplified TCR beta CDR3 regions from RNA transcripts. Carried out on the TCR CDR3, a first-round RT-PCR used the HTBI primer set. TCRdb independently ran MiXCR on the multiplex PCR reads; one entry per CDR3 protein. This table holds hundreds of thousands of distinct CDR3 sequences, approximately 14% found once. Sequencing used blood. These receptors originate from a man between 18 and 35 years old with Graves' ophthalmopathy.

The V and J genes are TRBV4-2 and TRBJ2-1; D possibly corresponds to TRBD1 (6 bases). Between the trimmed V and J ends, which lost 5 bases and 4 bases, there was a span of 18 bases. Germline loops: CDR1 LGHNA, CDR2 YNFKEQ. The CDR3 sequence is 16 residues long. In DNA, the CDR3 is TGTGCCAGCAGCGCCCAGGCCAGCAGGGGTTACAATGAGCAGTTCTTC. This translates into CASSAQASRGYNEQFF.

As regards this clonotype: It may be a read error: a sequence one base away is much more abundant. The chain employs TRBV24-1 and TRBJ2-1, with 7 positions matching TRBD1. This CDR3 contains 13 residues. Germline CDR1 is KGHDR and CDR2 is SFDVKD. The V and J ends lost 4 bases and 10 bases, in that order; junction bases with no gene match: 6. The CDR3 region is CATSDRQGYEQFF. The DNA for the CDR3 is TGTGCCACCAGTGACCGACAGGGCTACGAGCAGTTCTTC.

This clonotype was picked up a small number of times. A junction end diverges from the germline sequence, so it may reflect a read error. This chain links TRBV28 with TRBJ1-6, with TRBD1 as a possible D gene (6 bases). Germline values: CDR1 MDHEN, CDR2 SYDVKM. This CDR3 contains 16 residues. In DNA, the CDR3 is TGTGCCATCTCAGGGGCCGAGAGCTCCTATAATTCACCCCCCCACTTT. It encodes CAISGAESSYNSPPHF.

The rearrangement links TRBV6-1 to TRBJ2-6; a possible D gene is TRBD1 (6 bases). The CDR3 has 15 amino acids. Germline assignment: CDR1 MNHNS and CDR2 SASEGT. V was pared by 5 bases and J by 4 bases, with 12 bases between. The CDR3 protein is CASSLPGVGANVLTF. CDR3 nucleotides: TGTGCCAGCAGTTTACCAGGGGTCGGGGCCAACGTCCTGACTTTC.

The chain combines TRBV19 with TRBJ1-1; D remains unclear. Trimming cost V 3 bases and J 4 bases, with 12 bases left between them. CDR3 length: 14 residues. Germline loops: CDR1 LNHDA, CDR2 SQIVND (reference sequence). The CDR3 loop is CASSITALGTEAFF. As DNA, the CDR3 is TGTGCCAGTAGTATCACAGCGTTGGGCACTGAAGCTTTCTTT.

The CDR3 loop is CASSIQGAPGYYGYTF. The CDR3 DNA reads as TGTGCCAGCAGCATACAGGGGGCGCCTGGATACTATGGCTACACCTTC. The chain joins TRBV7-9 to TRBJ1-2, with TRBD1 matching 9 bases. V was clipped by 5 bases and J by 3 bases; unmatched bases: 10. The germline V gene has CDR1 SEHNR and CDR2 FQNEAQ (reference sequence). This CDR3 spans 16 amino acids.

The chain combines TRBV19 with TRBJ1-1, with D tentatively TRBD1 (6 bases). Germline V gene lookup returns CDR1 LNHDA and CDR2 SQIVND (reference sequence). The V end was cut by 7 bases, the J end by 0 bases, with 9 bases between. This CDR3 is built from 13 residues. In nucleotides, the CDR3 is TGTGCCAGTAACAGGGAGTTGAACACTGAAGCTTTCTTT. It translates to CASNRELNTEAFF. Supplemented by reference TRBV19 and TRBJ1-1, the full variable domain reads DGGITQSPKYLFRKEGQNVTLSCEQNLNHDAMYWYRQDPGQGLRLIYYSQIVNDFQKGDIAEGYSVSREKKESFPLTVTSAQKNPTAFYLCASNRELNTEAFFGQGTRLTVV.

This clonotype was counted many times. The chain employs TRBV11-2 and TRBJ2-7, with D unresolved. Germline V gene lookup returns CDR1 SGHAT and CDR2 FQNNGV. This CDR3 contains 13 residues. V shed 1 base and J shed 6 bases, with 10 bases lying between them. In DNA form, the CDR3 reads TGTGCCAGCAGCTTAGCCGGGCAACGCGAGCAGTACTTC. Protein: CASSLAGQREQYF.

This clonotype was observed many times. The chain couples TRBV6-1 to TRBJ2-5; D remains unclear. The germline V gene encodes CDR1 MNHNS and CDR2 SASEGT. The CDR3 contains 14 residues. V was cut by 6 bases and J by 3 bases, with 14 bases left in between. CDR3 residues: CASRPVFRKETQYF. The CDR3 DNA follows: TGTGCCAGCAGACCTGTCTTCAGGAAAGAGACCCAGTACTTC.

This clonotype showed up many times. J is TRBJ2-5 and V is TRBV20-1, with TRBD2 matching 14 bases. Germline lookup yields CDR1 DFQATT and CDR2 SNEGSKA (reference sequence). V lost 6 bases and J lost 5; bases outside the gene matches: 11. This CDR3 region has 16 residues. The CDR3 sequence: CSAMTSGGAGEETQYF. CDR3 DNA: TGCAGTGCCATGACTAGCGGGGGGGCTGGGGAGGAGACCCAGTACTTC.

The chain is built from TRBV10-2 and TRBJ2-7, with 9 nucleotides matching TRBD2. The length of the CDR3 is 12 residues. Germline values: CDR1 WSHSY, CDR2 SAAADI. V shed 8 bases and J 7 bases; nucleotides not matched to a gene: 6. CDR3 amino acids: CASAGGVREQYF. The CDR3 DNA reads TGCGCCAGCGCGGGAGGGGTGAGGGAGCAGTACTTC.

The sample holds many counts of this clonotype. The rearrangement joins TRBV10-3 to TRBJ1-1, with no clear D. Germline V gene lookup returns CDR1 ENHRY and CDR2 SYGVKD. V was clipped by 3 bases and J by 3 bases, with 11 bases between them. The CDR3 has 14 residues. CDR3 sequence (DNA): TGTGCCATCAGTGATCAACAATGGGACACTGAAGCTTTCTTT. Protein product: CAISDQQWDTEAFF.

This clonotype was seen many times. The V and J genes are TRBV24-1 and TRBJ2-1; TRBD1 aligns across 7 bases. This CDR3 spans 16 amino acids. Germline CDR1 is KGHDR and CDR2 is SFDVKD. V was clipped by 0 bases and J by 3 bases; unmatched bases: 4. Written as DNA, the CDR3 is TGTGCCACCAGTGATTTGGACAGGGCAGGCTACAATGAGCAGTTCTTC. As protein: CATSDLDRAGYNEQFF.

This clonotype was observed many times. V usage is TRBV4-1 and J usage is TRBJ1-2, with 7 bases lining up with TRBD1. Germline values: CDR1 MGHRA, CDR2 YSYEKL. V was pared by 1 base and J by 4 bases, with 6 bases of the junction left unmatched. This CDR3 contains 15 residues. The CDR3 reads CASSQGGTEIYGYTF. The DNA for the CDR3 is TGCGCCAGCAGCCAAGGCGGGACAGAGATCTATGGCTACACCTTC.

A remark on this clonotype: This may be a read error: a much more frequent sequence differs by one nucleotide. This chain joins TRBV2 and TRBJ1-2; D call uncertain. The germline V gene encodes CDR1 SNHLY and CDR2 FYNNEI. CDR3 length equals 13 residues. Here the CDR3 DNA reads TGTGTCAGCAGTGACTGGACTAACTATGGCTACACCTTC. Translating gives CVSSDWTNYGYTF.

This clonotype has a handful of counts. V is TRBV10-2 and J is TRBJ2-3, with 8 bases lining up with TRBD1. The trim removed 6 bases at V and 2 bases at J, leaving 10 bases unmatched. CDR1 is WSHSY, CDR2 SAAADI, per germline. CDR3 length: 16 residues. The CDR3 loop reads CASSPRDRGLTDTQYF. CDR3 DNA sequence: TGCGCCAGCAGCCCCAGAGACAGGGGCCTCACAGATACGCAGTATTTT.

The chain employs TRBV7-2 and TRBJ1-4; D is ambiguous. The CDR3 loop spans 12 amino acids. The V end was cut by 1 base, the J end by 8 bases, with 5 bases between. Germline assignment: CDR1 SGHTA and CDR2 FQGNSA. CDR3 loop: CASSLVREKLFF. In DNA form, the CDR3 reads TGTGCCAGCAGCTTAGTTAGGGAAAAACTGTTTTTT.

The chain joins TRBV6-6 to TRBJ2-5; TRBD2 might be the D (5 bases). Germline values: CDR1 MNHNY, CDR2 SVGAGI (reference sequence). V lost 0 bases to trimming and J lost 7 bases, with 12 bases between them. This CDR3 has 14 amino acids. As DNA, the CDR3 is TGTGCCAGCAGTTACTCCCGGGCTGGAGGGACCCAGTACTTC. Amino acids: CASSYSRAGGTQYF.

This clonotype was found a few times. The chain couples TRBV30 to TRBJ1-2; unclear D gene. CDR1 is GTSNPN, CDR2 SVGIG, per germline (reference sequence). The V end was cut by 1 base, the J end by 6 bases, with 15 bases between. The length of the CDR3 is 14 residues. The CDR3, as DNA: TGTGCCTGGAGTGCCCCGGGGAGGTTGGATGGCTACACCTTC. This translates into CAWSAPGRLDGYTF.

J is TRBJ2-7 and V is TRBV4-1; D tentatively reads TRBD1 or TRBD2 (5 bases each). The germline gives CDR1 MGHRA, CDR2 YSYEKL. The CDR3 runs to 18 residues. The germline V and J ends were trimmed by 1 base and 2 bases, with 21 bases remaining between them. The CDR3 is CASSQAEGTGTLAYEQYF. The CDR3 DNA follows: TGCGCCAGCAGCCAAGCAGAGGGGACCGGGACCCTTGCCTACGAGCAGTACTTC.

V usage is TRBV18 and J usage is TRBJ2-1; TRBD1 or TRBD2 may be the D gene (5 bases each). The germline V and J ends were trimmed by 5 bases and 7 bases, with 15 bases remaining between them. Germline assignment: CDR1 KGHSH and CDR2 LQKENI. The CDR3 is 14 amino acids. CDR3: CASSAVAKGNEQFF. CDR3 DNA sequence: TGTGCCAGCTCAGCAGTAGCGAAGGGGAATGAGCAGTTCTTC.

This clonotype occurred many times. The chain is built from TRBV2 and TRBJ2-2; D gene ambiguous. The CDR3 covers 13 residues. V lost 6 bases and J lost 8, with 13 bases in between. The germline V gene has CDR1 SNHLY and CDR2 FYNNEI. The CDR3 DNA sequence: TGTGCCAGCAGAGGGCAGGTTTGGGGGGAGCTGTTTTTT. Protein product: CASRGQVWGELFF. The full variable domain, with the rest looked up from reference TRBV2 and TRBJ2-2, is EPEVTQTPSHQVTQMGQEVILRCVPISNHLYFYWYRQILGQKVEFLVSFYNNEISEKSEIFDDQFSVERPDGSNFTLKIRSTKLEDSAMYFCASRGQVWGELFFGEGSRLTVL.

Concerning this clonotype: A clone one base away is much larger, so this may be a read error. CDR3 sequence: CASSLFGQDYNEQFF. DNA for the CDR3: TGTGCCAGCAGCTTATTCGGACAGGACTACAATGAGCAGTTCTTC. This rearrangement joins TRBV11-3 to TRBJ2-1, with TRBD1 matching over 7 bases. The CDR3 runs 15 residues. From germline, CDR1 is SGHNT and CDR2 YENEEA. Trimming at V came to 2 bases and at J to 3 bases, leaving 4 bases not matched to a gene. The full variable domain, its missing parts supplied by reference TRBV11-3 and TRBJ2-1, is EAGVVQSPRYKIIEKKQPVAFWCNPISGHNTLYWYLQNLGQGPELLIRYENEEAVDDSQLPKDRFSAERLKGVDSTLKIQPAELGDSAVYLCASSLFGQDYNEQFFGPGTRLTVL.

This clonotype has at least ten counts. The J gene is TRBJ1-1, the V gene TRBV29-1; D unresolved. The V and J ends lost 2 bases and 7 bases respectively, with 11 bases between them. CDR1 and CDR2 (germline): SQVTM, ANQGSEA. CDR3 length: 12 amino acids. CDR3 in amino acids: CSVEPGSGEAFF. The CDR3 nucleotides read TGCAGCGTTGAACCGGGCTCGGGTGAAGCTTTCTTT. Variable domain in full (rest from reference TRBV29-1 and TRBJ1-1): SAVISQKPSRDICQRGTSLTIQCQVDSQVTMMFWYRQQPGQSLTLIATANQGSEATYESGFVIDKFPISRPNLTFSTLTVSNMSPEDSSIYLCSVEPGSGEAFFGQGTRLTVV.

This clonotype was seen repeatedly, ten times or more. CDR3 sequence: CASSSINSGLATYEQYF. In DNA form, the CDR3 reads TGTGCCAGCAGCTCCATAAATTCGGGGCTAGCGACCTACGAGCAGTACTTC. The chain joins TRBV11-1 to TRBJ2-7; D might be TRBD2 (6 bases). Germline V CDR1 and CDR2: SGHAT, FQDESV (reference sequence). There are 17 residues in the CDR3. Trimming took off 4 bases at V and 2 bases at J, with 21 bases between the two ends.

In this sample, this clonotype turned up many times. The rearrangement links TRBV12-3 or TRBV12-4 to TRBJ2-5, with TRBD2 matching over 7 bases. Trimming at V came to 1 base and at J to 4 bases, leaving 3 bases not matched to a gene. CDR3 length equals 14 residues. In nucleotides, the CDR3 is TGTGCCAGCAGTTTAGTCGGGGGGTCAGAGACCCAGTACTTC. Its translation is CASSLVGGSETQYF.

The chain joins TRBV6-2 or TRBV6-3 to TRBJ2-6; D is ambiguous. V was shortened by 2 bases and J by 3 bases, with 8 bases between the two germline ends. This CDR3 comprises 15 residues. Germline loops: CDR1 MNHEY, CDR2 SVGEGT. In DNA, the CDR3 is TGTGCCAGCAGTTACGCGGATAATGGGGCCAACGTCCTGACTTTC. The encoded protein is CASSYADNGANVLTF.

Ten or more counts support this clonotype. The genes are TRBV27 and TRBJ2-1, with 10 bases that match TRBD2. Germline V CDR1 and CDR2: MNHEY, SMNVEV (reference sequence). This CDR3 has 18 amino acids. Trimming at V came to 5 bases and at J to 4 bases, leaving 14 bases not matched to a gene. The CDR3 DNA follows: TGTGCCAGCAGTCCCGATCCCCGGACTAGCGGCACTTACAATGAGCAGTTCTTC. This codes for CASSPDPRTSGTYNEQFF.

This clonotype was seen ten or more times. V usage is TRBV7-8 and J usage is TRBJ2-1, with TRBD2 matching over 11 bases. Germline CDR1 reads SGHVS; CDR2 reads FQNEAQ. Unmatched junction bases numbered 11, after V lost 0 bases and J lost 10 bases. This CDR3 region has 17 residues. The CDR3 loop reads CASSLALAGGRRGEQFF. The CDR3 DNA sequence: TGTGCCAGCAGCTTAGCCCTAGCGGGAGGCCGTAGGGGGGAGCAGTTCTTC.